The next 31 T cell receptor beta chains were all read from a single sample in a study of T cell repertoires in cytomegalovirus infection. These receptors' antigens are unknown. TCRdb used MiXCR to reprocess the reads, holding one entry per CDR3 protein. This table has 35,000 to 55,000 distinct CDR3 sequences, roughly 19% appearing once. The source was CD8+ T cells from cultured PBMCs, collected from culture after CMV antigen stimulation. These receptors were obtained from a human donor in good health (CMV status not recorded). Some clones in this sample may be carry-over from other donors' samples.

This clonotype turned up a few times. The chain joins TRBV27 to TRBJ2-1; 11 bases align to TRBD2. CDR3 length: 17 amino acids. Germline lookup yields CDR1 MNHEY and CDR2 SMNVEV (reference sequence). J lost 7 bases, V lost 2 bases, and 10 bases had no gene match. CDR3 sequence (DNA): TGTGCCAGCAGTTTACCCTCACTAGCGGGAGAGGATAATGAGCAGTTCTTC. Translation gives CASSLPSLAGEDNEQFF.

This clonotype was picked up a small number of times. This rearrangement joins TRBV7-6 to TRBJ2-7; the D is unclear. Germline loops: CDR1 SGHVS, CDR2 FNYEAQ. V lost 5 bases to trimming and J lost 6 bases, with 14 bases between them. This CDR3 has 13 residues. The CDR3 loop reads CASSPGSGVEQYF. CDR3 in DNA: TGTGCCAGCAGCCCGGGTAGTGGGGTCGAGCAGTACTTC. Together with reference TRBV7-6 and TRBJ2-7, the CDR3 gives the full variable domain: GAGVSQSPRYKVTKRGQDVALRCDPISGHVSLYWYRQALGQGPEFLTYFNYEAQQDKSGLPNDRFSAERPEGSISTLTIQRTEQRDSAMYRCASSPGSGVEQYFGPGTRLTVT.

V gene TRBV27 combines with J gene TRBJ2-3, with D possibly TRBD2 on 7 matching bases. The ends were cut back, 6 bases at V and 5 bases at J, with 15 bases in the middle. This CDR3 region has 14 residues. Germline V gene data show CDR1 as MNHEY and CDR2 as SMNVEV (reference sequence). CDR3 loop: CASSKFRGGDTQYF. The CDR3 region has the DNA TGTGCCAGCAGCAAATTTAGGGGGGGAGATACGCAGTATTTT.

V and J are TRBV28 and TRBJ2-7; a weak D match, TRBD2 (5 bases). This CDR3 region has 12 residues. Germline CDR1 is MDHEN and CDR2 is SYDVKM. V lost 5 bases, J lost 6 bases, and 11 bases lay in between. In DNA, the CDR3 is TGTGCCAGCAGTCCGCGGGTCCCCGAGCAGTACTTC. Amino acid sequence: CASSPRVPEQYF.

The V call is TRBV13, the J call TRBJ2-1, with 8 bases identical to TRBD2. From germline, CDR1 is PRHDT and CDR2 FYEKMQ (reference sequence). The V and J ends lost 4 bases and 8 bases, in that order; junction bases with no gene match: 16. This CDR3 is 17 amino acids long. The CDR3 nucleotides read TGTGCCAGCAGCTCGGTTGGAAGCGGGAGCTTTAGCTATGAGCAGTTCTTC. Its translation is CASSSVGSGSFSYEQFF.

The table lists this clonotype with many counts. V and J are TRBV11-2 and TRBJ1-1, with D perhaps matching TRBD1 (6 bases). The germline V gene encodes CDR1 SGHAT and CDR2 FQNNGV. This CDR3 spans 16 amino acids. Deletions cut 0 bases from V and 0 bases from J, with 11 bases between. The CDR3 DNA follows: TGTGCCAGCAGCTTAGATACGGACAGCCTGAACACTGAAGCTTTCTTT. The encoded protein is CASSLDTDSLNTEAFF. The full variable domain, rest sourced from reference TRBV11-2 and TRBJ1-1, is EAGVAQSPRYKIIEKRQSVAFWCNPISGHATLYWYQQILGQGPKLLIQFQNNGVVDDSQLPKDRFSAERLKGVDSTLKIQPAKLEDSAVYLCASSLDTDSLNTEAFFGQGTRLTVV.

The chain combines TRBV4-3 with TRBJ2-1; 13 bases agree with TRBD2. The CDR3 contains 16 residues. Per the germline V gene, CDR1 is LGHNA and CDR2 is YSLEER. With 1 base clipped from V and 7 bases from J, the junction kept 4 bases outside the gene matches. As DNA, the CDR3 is TGCGCCAGCAGCCAAGGACTAGCGGGGGGTAAAAATGAGCAGTTCTTC. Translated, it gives CASSQGLAGGKNEQFF.

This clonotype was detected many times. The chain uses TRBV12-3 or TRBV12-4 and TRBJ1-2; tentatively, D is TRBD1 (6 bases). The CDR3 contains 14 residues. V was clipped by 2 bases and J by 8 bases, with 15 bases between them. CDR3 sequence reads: CASSLTGQGKGYTF. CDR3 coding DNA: TGTGCCAGCAGTTTAACAGGGCAGGGGAAAGGCTACACCTTC.

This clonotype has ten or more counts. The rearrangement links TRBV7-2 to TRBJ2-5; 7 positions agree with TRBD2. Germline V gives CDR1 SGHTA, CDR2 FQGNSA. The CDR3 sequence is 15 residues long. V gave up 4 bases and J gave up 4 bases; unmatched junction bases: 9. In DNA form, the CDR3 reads TGTGCCAGCAGCTCCCGGGAGGATTTTACAGAGACCCAGTACTTC. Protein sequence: CASSSREDFTETQYF. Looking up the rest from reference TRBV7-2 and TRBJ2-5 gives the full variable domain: GAGVSQSPSNKVTEKGKDVELRCDPISGHTALYWYRQSLGQGLEFLIYFQGNSAPDKSGLPSDRFSAERTGGSVSTLTIQRTQQEDSAVYLCASSSREDFTETQYFGPGTRLLVL.

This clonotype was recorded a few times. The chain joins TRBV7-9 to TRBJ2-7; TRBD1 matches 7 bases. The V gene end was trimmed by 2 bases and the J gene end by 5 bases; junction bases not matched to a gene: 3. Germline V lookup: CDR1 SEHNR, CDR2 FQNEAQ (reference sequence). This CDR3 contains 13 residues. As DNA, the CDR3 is TGTGCCAGCAGCTTACCAGACAGGGACGAGCAGTACTTC. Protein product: CASSLPDRDEQYF. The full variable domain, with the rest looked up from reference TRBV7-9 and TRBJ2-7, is DTGVSQNPRHKITKRGQNVTFRCDPISEHNRLYWYRQTLGQGPEFLTYFQNEAQLEKSRLLSDRFSAERPKGSFSTLEIQRTEQGDSAMYLCASSLPDRDEQYFGPGTRLTVT.

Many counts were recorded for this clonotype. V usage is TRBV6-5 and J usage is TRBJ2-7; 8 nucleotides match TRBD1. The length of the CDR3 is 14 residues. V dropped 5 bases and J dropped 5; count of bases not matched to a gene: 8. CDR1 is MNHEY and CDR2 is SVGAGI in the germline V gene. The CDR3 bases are TGTGCCAGCAGTACCCTGGGACAGGTAGACGAGCAGTACTTC. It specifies CASSTLGQVDEQYF.

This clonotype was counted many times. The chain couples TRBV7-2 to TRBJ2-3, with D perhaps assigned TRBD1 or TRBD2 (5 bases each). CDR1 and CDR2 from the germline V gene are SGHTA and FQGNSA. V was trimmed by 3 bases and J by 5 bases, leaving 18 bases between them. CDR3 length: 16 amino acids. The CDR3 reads CASSFGSSVRGDTQYF. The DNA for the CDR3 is TGTGCCAGCAGCTTCGGGTCGAGCGTGAGGGGAGATACGCAGTATTTT.

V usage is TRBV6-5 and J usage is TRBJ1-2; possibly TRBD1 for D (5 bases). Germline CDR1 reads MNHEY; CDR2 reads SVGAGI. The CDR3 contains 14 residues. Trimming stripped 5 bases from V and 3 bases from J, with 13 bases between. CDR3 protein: CASSPPSRDYGYTF. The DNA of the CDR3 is TGTGCCAGCAGTCCCCCCAGCAGGGACTATGGCTACACCTTC.

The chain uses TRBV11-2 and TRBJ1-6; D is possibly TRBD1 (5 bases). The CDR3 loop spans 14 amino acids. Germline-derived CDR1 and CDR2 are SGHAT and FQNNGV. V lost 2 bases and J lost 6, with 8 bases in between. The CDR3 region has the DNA TGTGCCAGCAGCTTAACAGGATTTAATTCACCCCTCCACTTT. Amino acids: CASSLTGFNSPLHF.

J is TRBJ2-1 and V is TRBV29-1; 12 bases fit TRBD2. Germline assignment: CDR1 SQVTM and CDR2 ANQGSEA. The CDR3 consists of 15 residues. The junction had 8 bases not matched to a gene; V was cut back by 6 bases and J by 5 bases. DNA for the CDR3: TGCAGCGTGGGACGACGACTAGCGGGAGACAATGAGCAGTTCTTC. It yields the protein CSVGRRLAGDNEQFF.

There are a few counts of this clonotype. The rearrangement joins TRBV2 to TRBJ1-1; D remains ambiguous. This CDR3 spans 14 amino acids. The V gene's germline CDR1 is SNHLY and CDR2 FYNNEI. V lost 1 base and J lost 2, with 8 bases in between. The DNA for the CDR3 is TGTGCCAGCAGTGAAGTACTAGGCAACACTGAAGCTTTCTTT. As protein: CASSEVLGNTEAFF.

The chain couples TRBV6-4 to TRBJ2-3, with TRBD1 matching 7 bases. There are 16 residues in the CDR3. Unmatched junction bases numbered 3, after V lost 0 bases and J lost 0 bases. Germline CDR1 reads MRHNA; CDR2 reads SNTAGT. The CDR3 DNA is TGTGCCAGCAGTGACTCTAGGGGGCTTAGCACAGATACGCAGTATTTT. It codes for CASSDSRGLSTDTQYF.

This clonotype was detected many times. CDR3 sequence: CASSYSGLGQVEQYF. Written as DNA, the CDR3 is TGTGCCAGCAGTTACTCTGGACTCGGACAGGTCGAGCAGTACTTC. The rearrangement joins TRBV6-2 or TRBV6-3 to TRBJ2-7, with TRBD1 matching over 7 bases. Unmatched junction bases numbered 8, after V lost 0 bases and J lost 6 bases. The CDR3 is 15 amino acids. Germline CDR1 reads MNHEY; CDR2 reads SVGEGT.

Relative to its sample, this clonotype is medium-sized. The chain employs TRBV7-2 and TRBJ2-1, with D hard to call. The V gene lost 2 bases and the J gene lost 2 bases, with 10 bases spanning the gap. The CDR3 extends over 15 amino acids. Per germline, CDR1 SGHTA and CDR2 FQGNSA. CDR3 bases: TGTGCCAGCAGCTTACCGACCTTGACCTACAATGAGCAGTTCTTC. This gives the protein CASSLPTLTYNEQFF.

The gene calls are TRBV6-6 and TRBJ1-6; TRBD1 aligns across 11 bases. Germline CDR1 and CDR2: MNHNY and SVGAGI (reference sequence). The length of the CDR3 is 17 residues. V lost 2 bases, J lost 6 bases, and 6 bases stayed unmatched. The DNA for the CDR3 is TGTGCCAGCAGTTACCTGGACAGGGGGCTTACTAATTCACCCCTCCACTTT. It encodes CASSYLDRGLTNSPLHF.

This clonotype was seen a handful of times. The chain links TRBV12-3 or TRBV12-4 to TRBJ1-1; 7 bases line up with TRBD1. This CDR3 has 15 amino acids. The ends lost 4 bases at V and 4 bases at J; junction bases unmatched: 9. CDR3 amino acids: CASSSYRGVGTEAFF. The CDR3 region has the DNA TGTGCCAGCAGTTCGTACAGGGGTGTCGGCACTGAAGCTTTCTTT.

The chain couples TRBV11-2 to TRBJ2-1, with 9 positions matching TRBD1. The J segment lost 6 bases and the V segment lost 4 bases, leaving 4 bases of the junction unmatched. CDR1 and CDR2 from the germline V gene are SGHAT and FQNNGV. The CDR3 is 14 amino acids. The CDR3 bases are TGTGCCAGCAGCTCCGGACAGGGGTTCAATGAGCAGTTCTTC. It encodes CASSSGQGFNEQFF.

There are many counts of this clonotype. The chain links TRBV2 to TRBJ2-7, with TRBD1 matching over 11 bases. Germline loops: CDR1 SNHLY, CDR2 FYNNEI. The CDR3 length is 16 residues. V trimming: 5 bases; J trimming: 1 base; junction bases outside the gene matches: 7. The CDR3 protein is CASSPAGTGGSYEQYF. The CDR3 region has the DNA TGTGCCAGCAGTCCGGCCGGGACAGGGGGGTCCTACGAGCAGTACTTC.

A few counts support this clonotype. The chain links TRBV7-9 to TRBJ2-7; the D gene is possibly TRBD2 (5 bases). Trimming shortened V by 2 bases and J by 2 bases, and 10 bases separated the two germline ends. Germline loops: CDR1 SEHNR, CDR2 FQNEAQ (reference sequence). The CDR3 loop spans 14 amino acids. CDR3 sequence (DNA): TGTGCCAGCAGCTTACCTGGGCGGGCCTACGAGCAGTACTTC. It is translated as CASSLPGRAYEQYF. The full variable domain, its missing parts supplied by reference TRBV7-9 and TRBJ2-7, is DTGVSQNPRHKITKRGQNVTFRCDPISEHNRLYWYRQTLGQGPEFLTYFQNEAQLEKSRLLSDRFSAERPKGSFSTLEIQRTEQGDSAMYLCASSLPGRAYEQYFGPGTRLTVT.

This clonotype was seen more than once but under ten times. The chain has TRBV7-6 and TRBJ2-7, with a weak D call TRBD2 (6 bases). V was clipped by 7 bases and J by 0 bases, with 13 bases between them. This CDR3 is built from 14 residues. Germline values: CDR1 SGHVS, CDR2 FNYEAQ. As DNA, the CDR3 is TGTGCCAGCACGCCTAGCGTGAGCTCCTACGAGCAGTACTTC. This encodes CASTPSVSSYEQYF.

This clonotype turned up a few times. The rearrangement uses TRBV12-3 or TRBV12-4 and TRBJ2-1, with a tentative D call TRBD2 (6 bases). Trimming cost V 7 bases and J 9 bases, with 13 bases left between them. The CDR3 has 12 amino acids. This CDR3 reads CASTLAGSEQFF. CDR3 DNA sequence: TGTGCCAGCACCTTGGCGGGAAGTGAGCAGTTCTTC.

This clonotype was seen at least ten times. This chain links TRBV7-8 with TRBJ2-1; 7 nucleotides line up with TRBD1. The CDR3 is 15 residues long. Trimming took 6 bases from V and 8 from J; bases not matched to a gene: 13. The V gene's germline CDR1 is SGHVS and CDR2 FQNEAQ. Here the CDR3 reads CASRGEQGTVDEQFF. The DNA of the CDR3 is TGTGCCAGCAGAGGGGAACAGGGGACCGTGGATGAGCAGTTCTTC.

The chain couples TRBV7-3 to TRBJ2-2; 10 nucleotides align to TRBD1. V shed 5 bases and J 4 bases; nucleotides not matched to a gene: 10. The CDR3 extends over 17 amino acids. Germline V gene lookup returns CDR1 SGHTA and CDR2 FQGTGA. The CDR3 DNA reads TGTGCCAGCAGCCTCATACCCGGACAGGGGGTCACCGGGGAGCTGTTTTTT. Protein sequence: CASSLIPGQGVTGELFF. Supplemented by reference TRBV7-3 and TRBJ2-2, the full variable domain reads GAGVSQTPSNKVTEKGKYVELRCDPISGHTALYWYRQSLGQGPEFLIYFQGTGAADDSGLPNDRFFAVRPEGSVSTLKIQRTERGDSAVYLCASSLIPGQGVTGELFFGEGSRLTVL.

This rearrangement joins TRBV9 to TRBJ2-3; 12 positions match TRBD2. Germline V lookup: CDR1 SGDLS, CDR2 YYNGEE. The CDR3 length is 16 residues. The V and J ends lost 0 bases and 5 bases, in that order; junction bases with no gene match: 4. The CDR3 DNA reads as TGTGCCAGCAGCGTAGCTAGCGGGGGGGCCGGAGATACGCAGTATTTT. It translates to CASSVASGGAGDTQYF.

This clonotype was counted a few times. The CDR3 reads CASSLITGGEMETQYF. In nucleotides, the CDR3 is TGCGCCAGCAGCTTGATTACAGGGGGCGAAATGGAGACCCAGTACTTC. J is TRBJ2-5 and V is TRBV5-1; 9 bases are a match to TRBD1. Trimming took 1 base from V and 5 from J; bases not matched to a gene: 9. CDR3 length: 16 amino acids. Germline V gene data show CDR1 as SGHRS and CDR2 as YFSETQ. Full variable domain (missing parts from reference TRBV5-1 and TRBJ2-5): KAGVTQTPRYLIKTRGQQVTLSCSPISGHRSVSWYQQTPGQGLQFLFEYFSETQRNKGNFPGRFSGRQFSNSRSEMNVSTLELGDSALYLCASSLITGGEMETQYFGPGTRLLVL.

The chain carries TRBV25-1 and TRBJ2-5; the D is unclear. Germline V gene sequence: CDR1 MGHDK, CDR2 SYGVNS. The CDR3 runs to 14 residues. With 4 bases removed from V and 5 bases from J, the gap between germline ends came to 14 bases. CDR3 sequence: CASSGRMVWETQYF. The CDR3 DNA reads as TGTGCCAGCAGTGGCCGAATGGTATGGGAGACCCAGTACTTC.